Below are 25 T cell receptor beta chains sequenced from a single sample in a study of shared clonotypes between healthy human individuals. Profiling relied on immunoSEQ multiplex PCR, and the TCRdb table lists in-frame clones only, not all of them. The repertoire holds about 960,000 clones, with approximately 80% as singletons. Specimen: memory CD4+ T cells sorted from blood. Subset here: CD45RA-negative fraction. The receptors were gathered from a man between 18 and 35 years old in good health.

The chain recombines TRBV5-4 with TRBJ2-3, with D unclear. Germline V gene lookup returns CDR1 SGHNT and CDR2 YYREEE (reference sequence). The CDR3 sequence is 15 residues long. The V gene lost 0 bases and the J gene lost 1 base, with 9 bases spanning the gap. This chain's CDR3 is CASSLGSVGTDTQYF. Written as DNA, the CDR3 is TGTGCCAGCAGCTTGGGCAGCGTAGGCACAGATACGCAGTATTTT.

The chain is built from TRBV25-1 and TRBJ2-1; 9 bases agree with TRBD1. The CDR3 length is 15 residues. V shed 6 bases, J shed 2 bases, and the junction held 5 bases outside the gene matches. Germline lookup yields CDR1 MGHDK and CDR2 SYGVNS. This chain's CDR3 is CASRGTGKAYNEQFF. The CDR3 DNA follows: TGTGCCAGCAGAGGGACAGGGAAGGCCTACAATGAGCAGTTCTTC.

V usage is TRBV6-6 and J usage is TRBJ2-7; D call uncertain. V shed 0 bases and J shed 2 bases, with 5 bases lying between them. CDR3 length: 13 amino acids. Germline V gene lookup returns CDR1 MNHNY and CDR2 SVGAGI (reference sequence). CDR3 DNA sequence: TGTGCCAGCAGTTACTCGACAACCTACGAGCAGTACTTC. Its translation is CASSYSTTYEQYF.

V usage is TRBV4-3 and J usage is TRBJ2-6; D call uncertain. Trimming left V 6 bases short and J 0 bases short, with 18 bases between. Germline V lookup: CDR1 LGHNA, CDR2 YSLEER. The CDR3 has 18 residues. Here the CDR3 DNA reads TGCGCCAGCAGTCGCCTAACCACAGCGAGCTCTGGGGCCAACGTCCTGACTTTC. As protein: CASSRLTTASSGANVLTF.

The chain recombines TRBV13 with TRBJ2-7; 9 nucleotides align to TRBD2. J gave up 4 bases and V 3 bases, and 7 bases lay outside the gene matches. The CDR3 covers 15 residues. CDR1 is PRHDT and CDR2 is FYEKMQ in the germline V gene (reference sequence). CDR3: CASSFRLAGHYEQYF. As DNA, the CDR3 is TGTGCCAGCAGCTTTAGGCTAGCGGGACATTACGAGCAGTACTTC.

The chain joins TRBV9 to TRBJ2-5; D could derive from TRBD1 or TRBD2 (5 bases each). Germline assignment: CDR1 SGDLS and CDR2 YYNGEE. The CDR3 is made up of 16 amino acids. V was shortened by 2 bases and J by 2 bases, with 16 bases between the two germline ends. CDR3 DNA sequence: TGTGCCAGCAGCGTTAATGTCCTGGGACCGCAAGAGACCCAGTACTTC. Translated: CASSVNVLGPQETQYF.

The chain joins TRBV6-5 to TRBJ1-2, with D perhaps matching TRBD1 (6 bases). This CDR3 has 14 amino acids. CDR1 and CDR2 (germline): MNHEY, SVGAGI. V shed 6 bases and J shed 2 bases, with 13 bases lying between them. The CDR3 is CASRRITGNYGYTF. In nucleotides, the CDR3 is TGTGCCAGCAGAAGAATAACAGGGAACTATGGCTACACCTTC.

V is TRBV30 and J is TRBJ2-2, with D maybe TRBD1 (5 bases). Germline loops: CDR1 GTSNPN, CDR2 SVGIG (reference sequence). V lost 3 bases and J lost 6, with 17 bases in between. This CDR3 comprises 15 residues. The CDR3 coding sequence is TGTGCCTGGAGGGTCTTAAGGGGTGCCTCCGGGGAGCTGTTTTTT. Encoded protein: CAWRVLRGASGELFF.

The rearrangement joins TRBV5-1 to TRBJ2-5; 9 nucleotides line up with TRBD1. The CDR3 is made up of 14 amino acids. Germline V CDR1 and CDR2: SGHRS, YFSETQ. Trimming cost V 4 bases and J 7 bases; bases outside gene matches: 8. Written as DNA, the CDR3 is TGCGCCAGCAGCCCCGGGACAGGGTACGTGACCCAGTACTTC. The encoded protein is CASSPGTGYVTQYF.

CDR3 region: CASSQEMNNHQPQHF. The CDR3 DNA is TGCGCCAGCAGCCAAGAAATGAACAATCATCAGCCCCAGCATTTT. The chain couples TRBV4-1 to TRBJ1-5; no reliable D call. In germline, CDR1 is MGHRA, CDR2 YSYEKL. V shed 0 bases and J shed 5 bases, with 11 bases lying between them. The CDR3 spans 15 residues.

The chain links TRBV9 to TRBJ2-1; TRBD2 aligns across 11 bases. Germline V CDR1 and CDR2: SGDLS, YYNGEE. The CDR3 is 13 amino acids. V shed 0 bases and J 12 bases; nucleotides not matched to a gene: 2. The CDR3 coding sequence is TGTGCCAGCAGCGTAGAAGGGACTAGCGGGCAGTTCTTC. It codes for CASSVEGTSGQFF.

This sequence joins TRBV6-5 and TRBJ2-2; 12 nucleotides line up with TRBD1. V gave up 6 bases and J gave up 6 bases; unmatched junction bases: 5. Looked up from germline, CDR1 is MNHEY and CDR2 is SVGAGI. The CDR3 runs to 15 residues. CDR3 DNA: TGTGCCAGCAGCCGGGACAGGGGGCGCGCCGGGGAGCTGTTTTTT. It specifies CASSRDRGRAGELFF.

The chain joins TRBV4-3 to TRBJ1-4; D is undetermined. This CDR3 comprises 13 residues. Germline CDR1 reads LGHNA; CDR2 reads YSLEER. The germline V and J ends were trimmed by 4 bases and 8 bases, with 11 bases remaining between them. The CDR3, as DNA: TGCGCCAGCAGCCGCAAGATGGGGGAAAAACTGTTTTTT. This codes for CASSRKMGEKLFF.

This chain links TRBV4-1 with TRBJ1-2; a possible D gene is TRBD1 (5 bases). The CDR3 covers 13 residues. Per the germline V gene, CDR1 is MGHRA and CDR2 is YSYEKL. Trimming took 1 base from V and 8 from J, leaving 11 bases between them. The CDR3 spells CASSQVGVEGYTF. In DNA form, the CDR3 reads TGCGCCAGCAGCCAAGTGGGGGTAGAAGGCTACACCTTC.

CDR3 sequence: CASSSRTAPRRGQYF. The CDR3 DNA sequence: TGCGCCAGCAGCTCCCGTACGGCCCCACGGAGAGGGCAGTACTTC. This chain uses TRBV5-1 with TRBJ2-7; no firm D call. Per the germline V gene, CDR1 is SGHRS and CDR2 is YFSETQ. The CDR3 length is 15 residues. The V and J ends lost 3 bases and 9 bases respectively, with 22 bases between them.

The gene calls are TRBV5-1 and TRBJ1-1, with D perhaps matching TRBD1 (6 bases). Germline lookup yields CDR1 SGHRS and CDR2 YFSETQ. Between the trimmed V and J ends, which lost 4 bases and 4 bases, there was a span of 14 bases. The CDR3 is 14 amino acids. The CDR3 spells CASSAQGSGTEAFF. CDR3 coding DNA: TGCGCCAGCAGCGCACAGGGATCGGGCACTGAAGCTTTCTTT.

This chain uses TRBV28 with TRBJ2-3; D possibly corresponds to TRBD1 (6 bases). V was shortened by 4 bases and J by 2 bases, with 13 bases between the two germline ends. The CDR3 consists of 15 residues. The germline V gene encodes CDR1 MDHEN and CDR2 SYDVKM. CDR3 DNA sequence: TGTGCCAGCAGTTCATGGACAGCTTACACAGATACGCAGTATTTT. This codes for CASSSWTAYTDTQYF. Filled out from reference TRBV28 and TRBJ2-3, the complete variable domain reads DVKVTQSSRYLVKRTGEKVFLECVQDMDHENMFWYRQDPGLGLRLIYFSYDVKMKEKGDIPEGYSVSREKKERFSLILESASTNQTSMYLCASSSWTAYTDTQYFGPGTRLTVL.

The rearrangement links TRBV28 to TRBJ1-2, with 7 bases fitting TRBD1. CDR1 MDHEN and CDR2 SYDVKM come from the germline V gene. The CDR3 contains 15 residues. Losses at the gene ends were 1 base for V and 6 bases for J; bases not matched to a gene: 8. CDR3 sequence (DNA): TGTGCCAGCAGTTTATTAGGGTCAGGGGGAAATGGCTACACCTTC. Its translation: CASSLLGSGGNGYTF.

Concerning this clone itself: A much larger clone sits a single nucleotide away, making a read error possible. This CDR3 is also generated by other DNA sequences in the sample. The rearrangement links TRBV7-2 to TRBJ2-7; 8 bases line up with TRBD2. The V and J ends lost 2 bases and 7 bases, in that order; junction bases with no gene match: 7. Germline assignment: CDR1 SGHTA and CDR2 FQGNSA. CDR3 length equals 14 residues. In DNA, the CDR3 is TGTGCCAGCAGCTTATCGGGGGGGCTTGGGGAGCAGTACTTC. Amino acid sequence: CASSLSGGLGEQYF.

This clone has just a few counts. J is TRBJ1-4 and V is TRBV4-1, with 7 bases identical to TRBD1. Germline CDR1 MGHRA, CDR2 YSYEKL. After removal of 4 bases from V and 6 bases from J, the junction contained 8 bases not matched to a gene. CDR3 size: 15 residues. In DNA, the CDR3 is TGCGCCAGCAGCCCAAGGACAGGTTTGGATGAAAAACTGTTTTTT. It is translated as CASSPRTGLDEKLFF.

This clone has just one count. The CDR3 sequence: CASSVGGYGGELFF. The CDR3 nucleotides read TGTGCCAGCAGCGTAGGTGGTTATGGAGGGGAGCTGTTTTTT. This chain joins TRBV9 and TRBJ2-2; D remains unclear. This CDR3 comprises 14 residues. V lost 0 bases and J 8 bases, leaving 11 bases between the germline ends. Germline loops: CDR1 SGDLS, CDR2 YYNGEE.

This chain connects TRBV7-9 to TRBJ2-1; the D gene is possibly TRBD2 (7 bases). V lost 8 bases and J 4 bases, leaving 27 bases between the germline ends. Looked up from germline, CDR1 is SEHNR and CDR2 is FQNEAQ (reference sequence). The CDR3 covers 18 residues. CDR3 sequence reads: CASGGSAGRTLGYNEQFF. DNA of the CDR3: TGTGCCAGCGGGGGCTCCGCCGGGAGGACTCTGGGATACAATGAGCAGTTCTTC.

The rearrangement uses TRBV18 and TRBJ2-2; 11 positions match TRBD2. This CDR3 is built from 18 residues. J was trimmed by 1 base and V by 3 bases; bases with no gene match: 7. Germline CDR1 KGHSH, CDR2 LQKENI. CDR3 nucleotides: TGTGCCAGCTCACCTCAGGCGGGGACTAGCGGGAACACCGGGGAGCTGTTTTTT. Its translation is CASSPQAGTSGNTGELFF.

Comments on this clone: It differs at one base from a far larger clone, so likely a read error. The same CDR3 arises from other DNA sequences in this sample as well. The chain employs TRBV7-2 and TRBJ1-1; no clear D gene. Per the germline V gene, CDR1 is SGHTA and CDR2 is FQGNSA. V shed 1 base and J shed 0 bases, with 3 bases lying between them. The CDR3 is 13 residues long. CDR3 nucleotide sequence: TGTGCCAGCAGCTTAGACATGAACACTGAAGCTTTCTTT. Translating gives CASSLDMNTEAFF.

V and J are TRBV11-2 and TRBJ2-4; unclear D gene. The V gene lost 2 bases and the J gene lost 4 bases, with 15 bases spanning the gap. Germline V gene lookup returns CDR1 SGHAT and CDR2 FQNNGV. This CDR3 region has 16 residues. Written as DNA, the CDR3 is TGTGCCAGCAGCTTACTTCCCCGGAAAGGGAAAAACATTCAGTACTTC. Translation: CASSLLPRKGKNIQYF.